The clone carrying this T cell receptor beta chain was observed a handful of times. CDR1 is DFQATT and CDR2 is SNEGSKA in the germline V gene (reference sequence). The CDR3 length is 13 residues. The V gene lost 6 bases and the J gene lost 4 bases, with 12 bases spanning the gap. The data originate from a study of human T cells and chemical hapten exposure. Study as a whole: DPC at 2% was the sensitizing agent, placed on approximately 2 cm by approximately 2 cm of upper inner arm skin.

Time point noted: patch test 1, 2 weeks after DPC sensitization. Treatment reported: therapeutic diphenylcyclopropenone sensitization with weekly scalp DPC. From whole blood left unfractionated, total RNA was extracted. Within the library, unique molecular identifiers were attached to each individual cDNA molecule. Via MiXCR, TCRdb re-called the RACE reads, giving one row per CDR3 protein. The sample shows 180,000 or so distinct CDR3 sequences, more than 20% of them seen only once. This sequence joins TRBV20-1 and TRBJ2-2; maybe TRBD2 (5 bases). Material: whole blood, obtained in connection with sensitization to the hapten diphenylcyclopropenone (DPC). This clonotype originated in a woman aged 45-59 years with alopecia areata. Some clones in this sample may be carry-over from other donors' samples. The CDR3 coding sequence is TGCAGTGCAAAACTAACTAGCACCGGGGAGCTGTTTTTT. As protein: CSAKLTSTGELFF.